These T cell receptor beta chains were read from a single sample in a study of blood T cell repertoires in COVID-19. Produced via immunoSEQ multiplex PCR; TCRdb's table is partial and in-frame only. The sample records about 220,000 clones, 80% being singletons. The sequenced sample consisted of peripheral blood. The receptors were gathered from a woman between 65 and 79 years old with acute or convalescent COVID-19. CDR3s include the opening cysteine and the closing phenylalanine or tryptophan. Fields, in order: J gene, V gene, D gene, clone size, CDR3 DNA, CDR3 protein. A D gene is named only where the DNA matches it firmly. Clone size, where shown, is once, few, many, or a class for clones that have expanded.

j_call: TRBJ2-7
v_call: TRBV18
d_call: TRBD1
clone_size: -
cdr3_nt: TGTGCCAGCTCACCCGGGACAGGGGCTTCATACGAGCAGTACTTC
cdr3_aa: CASSPGTGASYEQYF

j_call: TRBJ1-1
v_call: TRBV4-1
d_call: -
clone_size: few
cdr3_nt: TGCGCCAGCAGCCAAGATGTTAGCAGGGGTTTGAACACTGAAGCTTTCTTT
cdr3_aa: CASSQDVSRGLNTEAFF

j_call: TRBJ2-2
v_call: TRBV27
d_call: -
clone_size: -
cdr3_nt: TGTGCCAGCAGTTGGTTGGTAGACACCGGGGAGCTGTTTTTT
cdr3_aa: CASSWLVDTGELFF

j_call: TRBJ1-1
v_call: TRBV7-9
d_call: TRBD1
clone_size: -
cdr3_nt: TGTGCCAGCAGCTTAACGGACAGGCGGACTGAAGCTTTCTTT
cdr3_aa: CASSLTDRRTEAFF

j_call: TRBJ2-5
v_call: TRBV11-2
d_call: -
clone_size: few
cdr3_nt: TGTGCCAGCAGCTTAGTAGGGGCAGGGCAAGAGACCCAGTACTTC
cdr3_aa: CASSLVGAGQETQYF

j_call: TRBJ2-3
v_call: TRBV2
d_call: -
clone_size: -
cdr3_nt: TGTGCCAGCAGCCCGGGTAGCACAGATACGCAGTATTTT
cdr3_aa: CASSPGSTDTQYF

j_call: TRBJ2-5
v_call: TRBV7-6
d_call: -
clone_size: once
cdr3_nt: TGTGCCAGCAGCTCGCGCCAAGAGACCCAGTACTTC
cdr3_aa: CASSSRQETQYF

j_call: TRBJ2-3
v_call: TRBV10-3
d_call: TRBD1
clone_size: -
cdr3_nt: TGTGCCATCAGGGGGACAGGGACTAGCACAGATACGCAGTATTTT
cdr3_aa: CAIRGTGTSTDTQYF

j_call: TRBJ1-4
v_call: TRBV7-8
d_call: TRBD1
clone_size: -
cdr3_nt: TGTGCCAGCAGCTTAGAGACAGGGGGCGTAAAACTGTTTTTT
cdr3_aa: CASSLETGGVKLFF

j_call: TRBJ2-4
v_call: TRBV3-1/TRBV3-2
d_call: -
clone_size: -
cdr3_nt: TGTGCCAGCAGCCTAAAAAACATTCAGTACTTC
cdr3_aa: CASSLKNIQYF

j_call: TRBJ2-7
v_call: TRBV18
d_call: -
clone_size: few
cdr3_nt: TGTGCCAGCTCACGACAGAGCTCCTACGAGCAGTACTTC
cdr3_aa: CASSRQSSYEQYF

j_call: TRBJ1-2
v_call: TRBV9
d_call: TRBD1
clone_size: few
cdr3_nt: TGTGCCAGCAGCGTAGGAGGAGACAGGGGGCCCTATGGCTACACCTTC
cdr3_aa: CASSVGGDRGPYGYTF

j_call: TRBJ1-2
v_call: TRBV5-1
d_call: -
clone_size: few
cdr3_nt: TGCGCCAGCAGCTTGGTGACAGCCTACTATGGCTACACCTTC
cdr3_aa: CASSLVTAYYGYTF

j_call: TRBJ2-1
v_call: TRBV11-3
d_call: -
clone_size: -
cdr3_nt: TGTGCCAGCAGCACAGGCAGGAGCTCCTACAATGAGCAGTTCTTC
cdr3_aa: CASSTGRSSYNEQFF

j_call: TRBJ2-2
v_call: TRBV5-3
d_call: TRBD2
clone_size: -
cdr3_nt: TGTGCCAGAAGCTCACTGGGACTAGCGGGTCCGGCGGGGACCGGGGAGCTGTTTTTT
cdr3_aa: CARSSLGLAGPAGTGELFF

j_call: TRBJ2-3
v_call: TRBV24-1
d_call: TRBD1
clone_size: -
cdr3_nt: TGTGCCTCATCCCCTGGGACAGGGGGCTACACAGATACGCAGTATTTT
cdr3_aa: CASSPGTGGYTDTQYF

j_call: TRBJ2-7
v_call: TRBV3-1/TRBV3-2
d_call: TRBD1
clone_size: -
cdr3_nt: TGTGCCAGCAGCCTACGGGACAGGAGAGGCGAGCAGTACTTC
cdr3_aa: CASSLRDRRGEQYF

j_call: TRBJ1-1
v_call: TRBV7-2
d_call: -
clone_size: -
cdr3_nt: TGTGCCAGCAGCTCAGAGGGGGTAGAGAACACTGAAGCTTTCTTT
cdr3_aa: CASSSEGVENTEAFF

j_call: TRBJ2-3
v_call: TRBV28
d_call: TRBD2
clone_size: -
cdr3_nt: TGTGCCAGCAGTCTGACTAGCTATATAAGCACAGATACGCAGTATTTT
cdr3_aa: CASSLTSYISTDTQYF

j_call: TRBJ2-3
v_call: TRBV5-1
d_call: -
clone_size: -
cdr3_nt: TGCGCCAGCAGCCCCTTCGTGGGGGACTTCACAGATACGCAGTATTTT
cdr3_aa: CASSPFVGDFTDTQYF

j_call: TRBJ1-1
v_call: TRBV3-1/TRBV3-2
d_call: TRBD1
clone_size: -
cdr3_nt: TGTGCCAGCGCCCCGACAGGGCAGGACACTGAAGCTTTCTTT
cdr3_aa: CASAPTGQDTEAFF

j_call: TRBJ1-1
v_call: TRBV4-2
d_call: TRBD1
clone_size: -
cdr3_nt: TGTGCCAGCAGCCCGACAGGGCTGGCTGAAGCTTTCTTT
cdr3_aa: CASSPTGLAEAFF

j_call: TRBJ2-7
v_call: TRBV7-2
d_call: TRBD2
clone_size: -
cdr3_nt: TGTGCCAGCAGCTTTAGACTAGCAGGTTCCTACGAGCAGTACTTC
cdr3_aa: CASSFRLAGSYEQYF

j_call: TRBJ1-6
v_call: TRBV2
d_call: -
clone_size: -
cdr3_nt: TGTGCCAGCATGGTACGGAGGAATTCACCCCTCCACTTT
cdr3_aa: CASMVRRNSPLHF

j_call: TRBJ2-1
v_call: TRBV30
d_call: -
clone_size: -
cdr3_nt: TGTGCCTGGAGTCCTCGAGCCGGTTTCTCCTACAATGAGCAGTTCTTC
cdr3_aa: CAWSPRAGFSYNEQFF

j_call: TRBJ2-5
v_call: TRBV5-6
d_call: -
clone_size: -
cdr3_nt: TGTGCCAGCAGCTTCGACAGCCAAGAGACCCAGTACTTC
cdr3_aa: CASSFDSQETQYF

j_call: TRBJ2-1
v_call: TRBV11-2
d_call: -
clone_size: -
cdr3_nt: TGTGCCAGCAGCTTAGACCCGACAGTTACGAGCTCCTACAATGAGCAGTTCTTC
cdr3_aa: CASSLDPTVTSSYNEQFF

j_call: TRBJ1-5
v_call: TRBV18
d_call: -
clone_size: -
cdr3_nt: TGTGCCAGCCGACTAACGGGGCAGCCCCAGCATTTT
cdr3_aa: CASRLTGQPQHF

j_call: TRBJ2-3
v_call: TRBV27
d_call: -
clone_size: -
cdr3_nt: TGTGCCAGCACCAGTCTGAGGGGGGGGGCGAGAGATACGCAGTATTTT
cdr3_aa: CASTSLRGGARDTQYF

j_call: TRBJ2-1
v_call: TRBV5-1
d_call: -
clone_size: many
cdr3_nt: TGCGCCAGTCTGGACGGGGACTCCTACAATGAGCAGTTCTTC
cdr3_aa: CASLDGDSYNEQFF

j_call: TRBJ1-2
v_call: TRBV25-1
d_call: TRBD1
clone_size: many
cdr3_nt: TGTGCCAGCAGTTTCGGGACAGGGGGAGATGGCTACACCTTC
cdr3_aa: CASSFGTGGDGYTF

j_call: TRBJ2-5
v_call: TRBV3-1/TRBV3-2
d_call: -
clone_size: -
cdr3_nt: TGTGCCAGCGGTGGGGGGCAAGAGACCCAGTACTTC
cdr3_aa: CASGGGQETQYF

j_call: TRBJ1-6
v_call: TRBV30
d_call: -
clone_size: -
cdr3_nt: TGTGCCTCCCGGGGGAGCTCCTATAATTCACCCCTCCACTTT
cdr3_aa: CASRGSSYNSPLHF

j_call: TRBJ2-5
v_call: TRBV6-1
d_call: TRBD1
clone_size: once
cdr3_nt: TGTGCCAGCAGTGAAGCACAGGGGCAAGAGACCCAGTACTTC
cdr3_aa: CASSEAQGQETQYF

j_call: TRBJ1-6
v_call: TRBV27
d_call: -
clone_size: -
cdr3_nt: TGTGCCAGCAGTTTAGGACAGTATAATTCACCCCTCCACTTT
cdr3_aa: CASSLGQYNSPLHF

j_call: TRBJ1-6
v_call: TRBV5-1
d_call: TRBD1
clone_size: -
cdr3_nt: TGCGCCAGCAGGCCCCAGGGGGCATTGTCACCCCTCCACTTT
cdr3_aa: CASRPQGALSPLHF

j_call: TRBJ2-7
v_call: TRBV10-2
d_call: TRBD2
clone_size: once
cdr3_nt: TGCGCCAGCAGCTTACTAGCGGGGGGCCCCGAGCAGTACTTC
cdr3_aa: CASSLLAGGPEQYF

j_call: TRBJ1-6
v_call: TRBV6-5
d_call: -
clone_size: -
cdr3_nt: TGTGCCAGCAGCCGCAGCTGGGGGGGGGCTTCACCCCTCCACTTT
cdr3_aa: CASSRSWGGASPLHF

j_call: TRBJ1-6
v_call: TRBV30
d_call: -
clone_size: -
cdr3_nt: TGTGCCTGGAGTGTACCCTCGGGATCCAATAATTCACCCCTCCACTTT
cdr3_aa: CAWSVPSGSNNSPLHF

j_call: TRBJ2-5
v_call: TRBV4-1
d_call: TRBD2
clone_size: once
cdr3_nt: TGCGCCAGCAGCCCACCACTAGCGGGGGATCAAGAGACCCAGTACTTC
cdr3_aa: CASSPPLAGDQETQYF

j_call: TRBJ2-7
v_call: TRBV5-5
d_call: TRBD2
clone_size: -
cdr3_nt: TGTGCCAGCAGCGCGGGACTAGCGGACTACGAGCAGTACTTC
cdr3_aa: CASSAGLADYEQYF